Presented here are 21 T cell receptor beta chains from one specimen sequenced in a study of blood T cell repertoires in COVID-19. TCRdb's table, derived via immunoSEQ multiplex PCR, lists solely in-frame clones and lacks some. The table records some 240,000 clones, 84% of them present only once. Sequencing input: peripheral blood. The receptor set was obtained from a woman aged 40 to 50 who had recovered from COVID-19.

The gene calls are TRBV27 and TRBJ2-7; tentative D call: TRBD1 (6 bases). This CDR3 has 14 residues. Germline V gene lookup returns CDR1 MNHEY and CDR2 SMNVEV (reference sequence). Trimming cost V 7 bases and J 2 bases, with 15 bases left between them. CDR3 sequence: CASTGGQRPYEQYF. CDR3 DNA sequence: TGTGCCAGCACCGGTGGACAGCGTCCCTACGAGCAGTACTTC.

The gene calls are TRBV19 and TRBJ1-2, with 9 bases aligning to TRBD1. Trimming removed 3 bases from V and 6 bases from J; junction bases left unmatched: 5. In germline, CDR1 is LNHDA, CDR2 SQIVND (reference sequence). The CDR3 loop spans 14 amino acids. CDR3 coding DNA: TGTGCCAGTAGTATCCGGGACAGGGCTAATGGCTACACCTTC. It encodes CASSIRDRANGYTF.

The rearrangement uses TRBV9 and TRBJ2-3; 8 bases align to TRBD2. Germline CDR1 and CDR2: SGDLS and YYNGEE. Unmatched junction bases numbered 7, after V lost 4 bases and J lost 0 bases. CDR3 length equals 16 residues. The chain's CDR3 is CASSTRGGSSTDTQYF. CDR3 DNA sequence: TGTGCCAGCAGCACTCGGGGGGGTTCTAGCACAGATACGCAGTATTTT.

This chain joins TRBV7-2 and TRBJ1-1, with TRBD1 as a possible D gene (5 bases). The CDR3 contains 13 residues. V lost 2 bases, J lost 7 bases, and 11 bases lay in between. CDR1 and CDR2 from the germline V gene are SGHTA and FQGNSA. The DNA of the CDR3 is TGTGCCAGCAGCTTACAGGGTTCCAGTGAAGCTTTCTTT. It is translated as CASSLQGSSEAFF.

The chain carries TRBV2 and TRBJ2-4; 11 nucleotides agree with TRBD2. This CDR3 region has 14 residues. V lost 3 bases and J lost 8; bases outside the gene matches: 3. Germline CDR1 reads SNHLY; CDR2 reads FYNNEI. The CDR3 DNA follows: TGTGCCAGCAGTGAGGGACTAGCGGAAGACATTCAGTACTTC. Translated, it gives CASSEGLAEDIQYF. Full variable domain (rest looked up from reference TRBV2 and TRBJ2-4): EPEVTQTPSHQVTQMGQEVILRCVPISNHLYFYWYRQILGQKVEFLVSFYNNEISEKSEIFDDQFSVERPDGSNFTLKIRSTKLEDSAMYFCASSEGLAEDIQYFGAGTRLSVL.

This chain joins TRBV5-6 and TRBJ2-6; no clear D gene. Germline V gene sequence: CDR1 SGHDT, CDR2 YYEEEE. V was pared by 2 bases and J by 2 bases, with 2 bases between. The CDR3 has 13 residues. CDR3 bases: TGTGCCAGCAGCTTCACTGGGGCCAACGTCCTGACTTTC. It specifies CASSFTGANVLTF.

Points on this clone: Given a much more abundant clone one base away, this may be a read error. The sample has other DNA sequences that encode this CDR3 too. The genes are TRBV5-1 and TRBJ2-6, with TRBD1 as a possible D gene (6 bases). The CDR3 totals 16 residues. The V gene's germline CDR1 is SGHRS and CDR2 YFSETQ. Deletions cut 1 base from V and 0 bases from J, with 8 bases between. The CDR3 sequence is CASSLTGTSGANVLTF. The CDR3, as DNA: TGCGCCAGCAGCTTGACAGGGACCTCTGGGGCCAACGTCCTGACTTTC.

The chain uses TRBV5-6 and TRBJ2-1, with TRBD1 as a possible D gene (5 bases). The V and J ends lost 0 bases and 2 bases respectively, with 12 bases between them. CDR1 SGHDT and CDR2 YYEEEE come from the germline V gene. The CDR3 consists of 16 residues. CDR3: CASSLEYLGPYNEQFF. DNA for the CDR3: TGTGCCAGCAGCTTGGAATACTTGGGGCCCTACAATGAGCAGTTCTTC.

The V gene is TRBV6-5, the J gene TRBJ2-5, with 10 bases aligning to TRBD2. The CDR3 has 15 amino acids. J was trimmed by 4 bases and V by 7 bases; bases with no gene match: 9. Germline loops: CDR1 MNHEY, CDR2 SVGAGI. For the CDR3, the DNA is TGTGCCAGCAAGCGAAGCGGGGGGGCCGGAGAGACCCAGTACTTC. Amino acids: CASKRSGGAGETQYF.

Only a few counts were recorded for this clone. The chain carries TRBV6-1 and TRBJ1-6; D is uncertain. Trimming cost V 3 bases and J 0 bases, with 6 bases left between them. In germline, CDR1 is MNHNS, CDR2 SASEGT. This CDR3 contains 15 residues. CDR3 in amino acids: CASSDRSSYNSPLHF. CDR3 bases: TGTGCCAGCAGTGATCGCAGCTCCTATAATTCACCCCTCCACTTT.

The rearrangement uses TRBV7-9 and TRBJ1-4, with 10 bases fitting TRBD1. V lost 5 bases and J lost 6; bases outside the gene matches: 0. This CDR3 region has 13 residues. Germline CDR1 is SEHNR and CDR2 is FQNEAQ (reference sequence). Here the CDR3 DNA reads TGTGCCAGCAGCGGGACAGGGGATGAAAAACTGTTTTTT. Amino acids: CASSGTGDEKLFF.

J is TRBJ2-7 and V is TRBV5-6; TRBD1 matches 8 bases. V was pared by 4 bases and J by 4 bases, with 7 bases of the junction left unmatched. Germline loops: CDR1 SGHDT, CDR2 YYEEEE. This CDR3 contains 14 residues. CDR3 residues: CASSPGQGGYEQYF. As DNA, the CDR3 is TGTGCCAGCAGCCCTGGACAGGGTGGGTACGAGCAGTACTTC.

This clone was recorded once. This sequence joins TRBV2 and TRBJ2-5, with 7 bases matching TRBD1. In germline, CDR1 is SNHLY, CDR2 FYNNEI. The junction had 3 bases not matched to a gene; V was cut back by 6 bases and J by 5 bases. This CDR3 spans 12 amino acids. In DNA, the CDR3 is TGTGCCAGCAGAAGGGGGCTCGAGACCCAGTACTTC. Translated: CASRRGLETQYF. Using reference TRBV2 and TRBJ2-5 for the parts outside the CDR3, the full variable domain is EPEVTQTPSHQVTQMGQEVILRCVPISNHLYFYWYRQILGQKVEFLVSFYNNEISEKSEIFDDQFSVERPDGSNFTLKIRSTKLEDSAMYFCASRRGLETQYFGPGTRLLVL.

This rearrangement joins TRBV30 to TRBJ1-2; D is perhaps TRBD1 (6 bases). There are 14 residues in the CDR3. V was clipped by 0 bases and J by 6 bases, with 14 bases between them. Germline CDR1 GTSNPN, CDR2 SVGIG (reference sequence). CDR3 DNA sequence: TGTGCCTGGAGTGTACTGGGACAACTGAATGGCTACACCTTC. The encoded protein is CAWSVLGQLNGYTF. Drawing the rest from reference TRBV30 and TRBJ1-2, the complete variable domain is SQTIHQWPATLVQPVGSPLSLECTVEGTSNPNLYWYRQAAGRGLQLLFYSVGIGQISSEVPQNLSASRPQDRQFILSSKKLLLSDSGFYLCAWSVLGQLNGYTFGSGTRLTVV.

This clone showed up just once. The chain couples TRBV10-2 to TRBJ1-1; 8 bases are shared with TRBD1. Germline CDR1 and CDR2: WSHSY and SAAADI. This CDR3 contains 13 residues. The V gene end was trimmed by 5 bases and the J gene end by 5 bases; junction bases not matched to a gene: 4. CDR3 loop: CASSRTGGTEAFF. DNA for the CDR3: TGCGCCAGCAGTAGAACAGGGGGTACTGAAGCTTTCTTT.

V and J are TRBV5-1 and TRBJ2-1, with D perhaps matching TRBD2 (5 bases). Germline CDR1 is SGHRS and CDR2 is YFSETQ. The CDR3 has 14 amino acids. The V end was cut by 4 bases, the J end by 5 bases, with 13 bases between. The CDR3 bases are TGCGCCAGCAGCCAGGACTGGACCGACAATGAGCAGTTCTTC. Translating it yields CASSQDWTDNEQFF.

In this sample, this clone turned up a few times. The chain carries TRBV7-2 and TRBJ1-5; no clear D. The CDR3 consists of 11 residues. The V gene lost 3 bases and the J gene lost 11 bases, with 8 bases spanning the gap. Germline V gene data show CDR1 as SGHTA and CDR2 as FQGNSA. CDR3 in amino acids: CASSFGTSQHF. DNA of the CDR3: TGTGCCAGCAGCTTCGGTACTTCCCAGCATTTT. Supplemented by reference TRBV7-2 and TRBJ1-5, the full variable domain reads GAGVSQSPSNKVTEKGKDVELRCDPISGHTALYWYRQSLGQGLEFLIYFQGNSAPDKSGLPSDRFSAERTGGSVSTLTIQRTQQEDSAVYLCASSFGTSQHFGDGTRLSIL.

This sequence joins TRBV4-1 and TRBJ2-1; 13 nucleotides match TRBD2. Germline CDR1 and CDR2: MGHRA and YSYEKL. The trim removed 2 bases at V and 14 bases at J, leaving 12 bases unmatched. This CDR3 has 16 amino acids. CDR3 in DNA: TGCGCCAGCAGCCAACTCCCGGGACTAGCGGGGAATATGGAGTTCTTC. Encoded protein: CASSQLPGLAGNMEFF.

The V and J genes are TRBV2 and TRBJ2-7; perhaps TRBD1 as D (6 bases). V was clipped by 6 bases and J by 3 bases, with 12 bases between them. Germline V gives CDR1 SNHLY, CDR2 FYNNEI. This CDR3 has 13 amino acids. The CDR3 coding sequence is TGTGCCAGCAGGTTCCAGGGGTTCTACGAGCAGTACTTC. Its translation is CASRFQGFYEQYF.

The chain joins TRBV6-6 to TRBJ1-4; D is unclear. Trimming stripped 5 bases from V and 12 bases from J, with 10 bases between. CDR1 is MNHNY, CDR2 SVGAGI, per germline (reference sequence). The CDR3 has 11 amino acids. The CDR3: CASSPYEELFF. CDR3 sequence (DNA): TGTGCCAGCAGTCCATACGAGGAACTGTTTTTT.

The rearrangement links TRBV4-1 to TRBJ2-3; TRBD2 is a possible D gene (7 bases). Germline-derived CDR1 and CDR2 are MGHRA and YSYEKL. V was pared by 1 base and J by 1 base, with 9 bases between. The CDR3 has 15 residues. The DNA of the CDR3 is TGCGCCAGCAGCCAAGCGGGGGGCGGCACAGATACGCAGTATTTT. Its translation is CASSQAGGGTDTQYF.